Listed below are T cell receptor beta chains from one sample, sequenced in a study of cytomegalovirus exposure and HLA in healthy donors. Here immunoSEQ multiplex PCR was the method, and the copy in TCRdb shows in-frame clones only, minus some. The sample carries under 250,000 clones, approximately 82% recorded once. Input material: PBMCs. These receptors all stem from a woman aged 55-69 years in good health and CMV-seropositive. The CDR3 runs from the conserved cysteine through the conserved F or W. A D gene is named only where the DNA matches it firmly. Part of the rows lack a size; the others show once, few, many or a class for expanded clones.

j_call cdr3_length v_call clone_size d_call cdr3_aa cdr3_nt
TRBJ2-5 11 TRBV29-1 - - CSVDRDGTQYF TGCAGCGTTGACAGGGATGGGACCCAGTACTTC
TRBJ2-7 14 TRBV14 - - CASSQLGQIGEQYF TGTGCCAGCAGCCAACTCGGACAGATAGGAGAGCAGTACTTC
TRBJ1-1 15 TRBV7-9 few - CASSARTVMNTEAFF TGTGCCAGCAGCGCGAGGACAGTCATGAACACTGAAGCTTTCTTT
TRBJ2-7 13 TRBV6-5 - - CASARDTTYEQYF TGTGCCAGTGCCCGGGACACCACCTACGAGCAGTACTTC
TRBJ1-2 13 TRBV14 - - CASSPLANYGYTF TGTGCCAGCAGCCCCCTAGCTAACTATGGCTACACCTTC
TRBJ2-5 14 TRBV5-1 - - CASSLGGGKETQYF TGCGCCAGCAGCTTGGGAGGGGGAAAAGAGACCCAGTACTTC
TRBJ1-1 15 TRBV6-5 - - CASRVMGHLNTEAFF TGTGCCAGCAGGGTGATGGGACACCTGAACACTGAAGCTTTCTTT
TRBJ2-2 16 TRBV28 - TRBD2 CASSSGGLAGSGELFF TGTGCCAGCAGTTCCGGGGGACTAGCGGGATCCGGGGAGCTGTTTTTT
TRBJ1-2 13 TRBV6-1 - - CASRVTGHDGYTF TGTGCCAGCAGGGTGACAGGTCACGATGGCTACACCTTC
TRBJ2-5 18 TRBV28 - TRBD2 CASSLSYPSGELQETQYF TGTGCCAGCAGTTTATCCTATCCTAGCGGAGAGTTACAAGAGACCCAGTACTTC
TRBJ2-7 16 TRBV28 - TRBD1 CASSPLRGTGFHEQYF TGTGCCAGCAGCCCACTCCGCGGGACAGGGTTCCACGAGCAGTACTTC
TRBJ1-3 15 TRBV7-9 - TRBD1 CASSPRTGMGNTIYF TGTGCCAGCAGCCCCCGGACAGGGATGGGAAACACCATATATTTT
TRBJ1-4 15 TRBV13 - TRBD1 CASSDTGTGKEKLFF TGTGCCAGCAGCGATACCGGGACAGGTAAAGAAAAACTGTTTTTT
TRBJ2-7 15 TRBV14 - TRBD2 CASSPPGLAFYEQYF TGTGCCAGCAGCCCACCGGGACTAGCCTTCTACGAGCAGTACTTC
TRBJ2-1 15 TRBV14 once TRBD1 CASSQRTGAYNEQFF TGTGCCAGCAGCCAGAGAACAGGGGCCTACAATGAGCAGTTCTTC
TRBJ2-1 15 TRBV15 - - CATSRGAGPGGEQFF TGTGCCACCAGCAGAGGGGCCGGCCCCGGGGGTGAGCAGTTCTTC
TRBJ1-1 12 TRBV25-1 - - CASTGAYTEAFF TGTGCCAGCACAGGGGCCTACACTGAAGCTTTCTTT
TRBJ1-1 13 TRBV5-1 - - CASSLGGNTEAFF TGCGCCAGCAGCTTGGGCGGGAACACTGAAGCTTTCTTT
TRBJ1-2 13 TRBV6-5 - TRBD1 CASSSQGADGYTF TGTGCCAGCAGTTCCCAGGGGGCAGATGGCTACACCTTC
TRBJ2-1 14 TRBV4-1 - - CASSQVLSYNEQFF TGCGCCAGCAGCCAAGTTCTCTCCTACAATGAGCAGTTCTTC
TRBJ2-3 15 TRBV27 - - CASSYWLASTDTQYF TGTGCCAGCAGTTATTGGCTAGCGAGCACAGATACGCAGTATTTT
TRBJ2-1 12 TRBV28 - - CASSLLLGLQFF TGTGCCAGCAGTTTATTGCTGGGACTGCAGTTCTTC
TRBJ2-7 15 TRBV14 - TRBD2 CASSLSGGWTYEQYF TGTGCCAGCAGCCTCTCGGGGGGGTGGACCTACGAGCAGTACTTC
TRBJ2-3 16 TRBV6-1 - - CASSGLNGTITDTQYF TGTGCCAGCAGTGGGCTAAATGGGACAATCACAGATACGCAGTATTTT
TRBJ1-4 15 TRBV6-5 - - CASRRPSSTNEKLFF TGTGCCAGCAGGAGGCCTTCCTCAACTAATGAAAAACTGTTTTTT
TRBJ1-3 15 TRBV15 - - CATSRDRGVGNTIYF TGTGCCACCAGCAGAGATAGGGGCGTTGGAAACACCATATATTTT
TRBJ1-2 13 TRBV7-9 - - CASSLPGLYGYTF TGTGCCAGCAGCCTACCAGGGCTTTATGGCTACACCTTC
TRBJ2-3 19 TRBV6-1 - TRBD2 CASSGHLIAGGPRTDTQYF TGTGCCAGCAGTGGTCACCTTATAGCGGGAGGGCCGAGAACAGATACGCAGTATTTT
TRBJ2-7 16 TRBV9 - TRBD2 CASSPGLAGGPREQYF TGTGCCAGCAGCCCAGGACTAGCGGGAGGGCCCAGGGAGCAGTACTTC
TRBJ1-3 15 TRBV19 - - CASSIRRDTGNTIYF TGTGCCAGTAGTATACGCCGGGACACTGGAAACACCATATATTTT
TRBJ2-7 12 TRBV11-3 - - CASSPVGGEQYF TGTGCCAGCAGCCCAGTGGGGGGCGAGCAGTACTTC
TRBJ1-4 11 TRBV20-1 - - CSARDLEASGF TGCAGTGCTAGAGATCTGGAGGCCTCGGGCTTT
TRBJ1-2 13 TRBV28 - - CASSSDRSYGYTF TGTGCCAGCAGTTCAGACAGATCCTATGGCTACACCTTC
TRBJ1-1 13 TRBV7-9 few TRBD1 CSGKGQANTEAFF TGTTCCGGGAAGGGACAGGCGAACACTGAAGCTTTCTTT
TRBJ2-5 14 TRBV18 once TRBD2 CASSPLAGKETQYF TGTGCCAGCTCGCCGTTAGCGGGGAAAGAGACCCAGTACTTC
TRBJ2-1 14 TRBV27 - TRBD2 CASSLVAGGQEQFF TGTGCCAGCAGTTTAGTAGCGGGAGGCCAAGAGCAGTTCTTC
TRBJ1-2 12 TRBV30 - - CAWSVSEYGYTF TGTGCCTGGAGTGTATCAGAATATGGCTACACCTTC
TRBJ2-6 17 TRBV19 - TRBD1 CASSGGQGRSGANVLTF TGTGCCAGTAGTGGGGGACAGGGGCGCTCTGGGGCCAACGTCCTGACTTTC
TRBJ1-1 15 TRBV5-1 once - CASSREQGENTEAFF TGCGCCAGCAGCCGTGAACAGGGAGAGAACACTGAAGCTTTCTTT
TRBJ2-1 16 TRBV12-5 - TRBD2 CASGPGTSSTYNEQFF TGTGCTAGTGGTCCCGGGACTAGCAGTACCTACAATGAGCAGTTCTTC
TRBJ1-2 15 TRBV11-2 - TRBD1 CASRRPGQGVYGYTF TGTGCCAGCAGGCGACCGGGACAGGGGGTCTATGGCTACACCTTC
TRBJ1-5 14 TRBV6-5 - TRBD1 CASWGQAHNQPQHF TGTGCCAGCTGGGGACAGGCTCACAATCAGCCCCAGCATTTT
TRBJ2-1 16 TRBV7-9 once TRBD2 CASSPSGGGTYNEQFF TGTGCCAGCAGCCCTTCGGGCGGGGGAACCTACAATGAGCAGTTCTTC
TRBJ2-7 17 TRBV23-1 - - CASRCAGDDRSTYEQYF TGCGCCAGCAGGTGTGCCGGAGATGACAGGAGCACCTACGAGCAGTACTTC
TRBJ2-5 13 TRBV9 - - CASSVTGQETQYF TGTGCCAGCAGCGTAACCGGGCAAGAGACCCAGTACTTC
TRBJ1-1 15 TRBV5-1 - - CASSLLAGKNTEAFF TGCGCCAGCAGCTTGTTGGCAGGAAAGAACACTGAAGCTTTCTTT
TRBJ1-1 14 TRBV19 few - CASSRTGVNTEAFF TGTGCCAGTAGTAGGACGGGGGTGAACACTGAAGCTTTCTTT
TRBJ2-7 12 TRBV7-9 - TRBD1 CASSSTGGTWYF TGTGCCAGCAGCTCTACAGGGGGCACCTGGTACTTC
TRBJ2-7 15 TRBV4-1 - TRBD2 CASSLISGDSYEQYF TGCGCCAGCAGCCTCATTAGCGGGGACTCCTACGAGCAGTACTTC
TRBJ1-2 14 TRBV6-5 - TRBD1 CASTRQGINYGYTF TGTGCCAGCACTAGACAGGGGATTAACTATGGCTACACCTTC
TRBJ1-5 18 TRBV28 - - CASSFMSRGGGFRQPQHF TGTGCCAGCAGTTTTATGAGCAGGGGTGGAGGATTTCGTCAGCCCCAGCATTTT
TRBJ2-1 22 TRBV28 - TRBD1 CATFSRDRGGSGGGSSYNEQFF TGTGCCACCTTTTCCCGGGACAGGGGGGGTTCTGGCGGGGGAAGCTCCTACAATGAGCAGTTCTTC